The 17 T cell receptor beta chains below all came from one sample that was sequenced in a study of blood T cell repertoires in COVID-19. The assay was immunoSEQ multiplex PCR, and TCRdb's table has in-frame clones only and misses some. The sample holds some 490,000 clones, 80% to 90% seen once. Material for sequencing was peripheral blood. The source is a human donor in a cohort sampled during active COVID-19.

This sequence joins TRBV7-3 and TRBJ2-3; TRBD2 agrees at 13 bases. The V segment lost 3 bases and the J segment 5 bases; nucleotides outside the gene matches: 8. Germline CDR1 and CDR2: SGHTA and FQGTGA. CDR3 length equals 17 residues. The CDR3 reads CASSFSGTSGTGDTQYF. Here the CDR3 DNA reads TGTGCCAGCAGCTTTTCGGGGACTAGCGGGACGGGAGATACGCAGTATTTT.

The gene calls are TRBV19 and TRBJ2-7; 8 bases align to TRBD2. The V segment lost 5 bases and the J segment 6 bases; nucleotides outside the gene matches: 15. The CDR3 totals 16 residues. Germline V gene data show CDR1 as LNHDA and CDR2 as SQIVND (reference sequence). The CDR3 region is CASSAPGWGRGGEQYF. CDR3 bases: TGTGCCAGTAGTGCTCCGGGCTGGGGCCGGGGGGGCGAGCAGTACTTC.

The chain links TRBV29-1 to TRBJ2-5; 11 positions match TRBD2. This CDR3 is built from 15 residues. Germline V gene sequence: CDR1 SQVTM, CDR2 ANQGSEA. The trim removed 3 bases at V and 5 bases at J, leaving 8 bases unmatched. The CDR3 here is CSVEGSASGRETQYF. CDR3 nucleotides: TGCAGCGTTGAGGGTTCGGCTAGCGGGAGGGAGACCCAGTACTTC.

The rearrangement links TRBV18 to TRBJ2-7, with 8 bases aligning to TRBD2. This CDR3 is 13 amino acids long. Losses at the gene ends were 6 bases for V and 4 bases for J; bases not matched to a gene: 5. Germline V CDR1 and CDR2: KGHSH, LQKENI. CDR3 amino acids: CASSSGSGYEQYF. The DNA of the CDR3 is TGTGCCAGCTCGAGCGGGAGTGGGTACGAGCAGTACTTC.

The chain combines TRBV7-8 with TRBJ2-7, with 11 bases that match TRBD2. The CDR3 has 15 residues. Trimming took 5 bases from V and 2 from J; bases not matched to a gene: 5. CDR1 and CDR2 from the germline V gene are SGHVS and FQNEAQ. The CDR3 is CASSVGLADTYEQYF. In DNA form, the CDR3 reads TGTGCCAGCAGCGTGGGACTAGCGGATACCTACGAGCAGTACTTC. Using reference TRBV7-8 and TRBJ2-7 for the parts outside the CDR3, the full variable domain is GAGVSQSPRYKVAKRGQDVALRCDPISGHVSLFWYQQALGQGPEFLTYFQNEAQLDKSGLPSDRFFAERPEGSVSTLKIQRTQQEDSAVYLCASSVGLADTYEQYFGPGTRLTVT.

This sequence joins TRBV7-2 and TRBJ2-2; possible D gene TRBD2, 5 bases. Germline CDR1 is SGHTA and CDR2 is FQGNSA. Between the trimmed V and J ends, which lost 4 bases and 0 bases, there was a span of 9 bases. This CDR3 is 15 amino acids long. The DNA for the CDR3 is TGTGCCAGCAGCTCAGACGGGGCGAACACCGGGGAGCTGTTTTTT. Translated, it gives CASSSDGANTGELFF.

The chain is built from TRBV5-1 and TRBJ2-2; 9 nucleotides agree with TRBD1. V shed 4 bases and J 7 bases; nucleotides not matched to a gene: 11. Per the germline V gene, CDR1 is SGHRS and CDR2 is YFSETQ. The CDR3 extends over 16 amino acids. The CDR3 nucleotides are TGCGCCAGCAGCCCGGTACAGGGGGCTGCCGTCGGGGAGCTGTTTTTT. Its protein is CASSPVQGAAVGELFF.

The J gene is TRBJ2-3, the V gene TRBV7-6; 7 positions match TRBD1. Germline V CDR1 and CDR2: SGHVS, FNYEAQ. The length of the CDR3 is 16 residues. Unmatched junction bases numbered 7, after V lost 4 bases and J lost 0 bases. Here the CDR3 reads CASSSGQAASTDTQYF. Here the CDR3 DNA reads TGTGCCAGCAGCTCAGGACAGGCCGCTAGCACAGATACGCAGTATTTT.

The rearrangement joins TRBV27 to TRBJ2-3; 16 nucleotides agree with TRBD2. CDR3 size: 15 residues. CDR1 is MNHEY and CDR2 is SMNVEV in the germline V gene (reference sequence). The trim removed 6 bases at V and 7 bases at J, leaving 4 bases unmatched. For the CDR3, the DNA is TGTGCCAGCAGGGGACTAGCGGGAGGGCCGAATACGCAGTATTTT. This encodes CASRGLAGGPNTQYF.

The CDR3 DNA is TGTGCCAGTAGTAATGGTCTGGGGGGAAAAGAGACCCAGTACTTC. Amino acid sequence: CASSNGLGGKETQYF. The V gene is TRBV19, the J gene TRBJ2-5, with a weak D call TRBD2 (6 bases). The V gene's germline CDR1 is LNHDA and CDR2 SQIVND (reference sequence). This CDR3 has 15 amino acids. V gave up 4 bases and J gave up 3 bases, with 15 bases separating them.

The chain combines TRBV6-6 with TRBJ2-2; TRBD1 matches at 7 bases. The germline V gene encodes CDR1 MNHNY and CDR2 SVGAGI (reference sequence). This CDR3 has 15 residues. V lost 6 bases, J lost 0 bases, and 4 bases stayed unmatched. CDR3 bases: TGTGCCAGCAGGTCAGGGGGTTCGAACACCGGGGAGCTGTTTTTT. It encodes CASRSGGSNTGELFF.

V gene TRBV7-2 combines with J gene TRBJ2-1; no reliable D call. Germline CDR1 is SGHTA and CDR2 is FQGNSA. The V end lost 5 bases, the J end lost 6 bases, and 17 bases lay between the germline ends. CDR3 size: 15 residues. The CDR3 DNA reads TGTGCCAGCAGCCCCCAAGGTCAGGTACGCAATGAGCAGTTCTTC. This encodes CASSPQGQVRNEQFF. Supplemented by reference TRBV7-2 and TRBJ2-1, the full variable domain reads GAGVSQSPSNKVTEKGKDVELRCDPISGHTALYWYRQSLGQGLEFLIYFQGNSAPDKSGLPSDRFSAERTGGSVSTLTIQRTQQEDSAVYLCASSPQGQVRNEQFFGPGTRLTVL.

This chain connects TRBV5-4 to TRBJ2-5, with 12 bases matching TRBD2. Germline-derived CDR1 and CDR2 are SGHNT and YYREEE (reference sequence). This CDR3 comprises 16 residues. The J segment lost 1 base and the V segment lost 4 bases, leaving 5 bases of the junction unmatched. The CDR3 sequence: CASSRATSGSQETQYF. The DNA for the CDR3 is TGTGCCAGCAGCAGAGCGACTAGCGGGAGCCAAGAGACCCAGTACTTC.

This chain links TRBV29-1 with TRBJ1-2; 8 bases align to TRBD1. Trimming cost V 2 bases and J 4 bases; bases outside gene matches: 3. CDR1 and CDR2 (germline): SQVTM, ANQGSEA. The CDR3 is 13 residues long. CDR3 sequence reads: CSVEIGQGYGYTF. CDR3 nucleotide sequence: TGCAGCGTTGAAATCGGACAGGGCTATGGCTACACCTTC.

V is TRBV10-1 and J is TRBJ1-5; tentatively, D is TRBD1 (5 bases). Trimming shortened V by 5 bases and J by 3 bases, and 8 bases separated the two germline ends. CDR3 length equals 13 residues. Germline-derived CDR1 and CDR2 are WNHNN and SYGVQD (reference sequence). For the CDR3, the DNA is TGCGCCAGCAGTCCGGGACTCAATCAGCCCCAGCATTTT. Translation: CASSPGLNQPQHF.

The chain uses TRBV29-1 and TRBJ1-5, with D perhaps TRBD1 (6 bases). The CDR3 sequence is 14 residues long. Germline loops: CDR1 SQVTM, CDR2 ANQGSEA. Trimming pared 6 bases from V and 4 bases from J, leaving 16 bases between. The CDR3 bases are TGCAGCGTCCGGGGGGGGGCTAGAAATCAGCCCCAGCATTTT. Its protein is CSVRGGARNQPQHF. The full variable domain, its missing parts supplied by reference TRBV29-1 and TRBJ1-5, is SAVISQKPSRDICQRGTSLTIQCQVDSQVTMMFWYRQQPGQSLTLIATANQGSEATYESGFVIDKFPISRPNLTFSTLTVSNMSPEDSSIYLCSVRGGARNQPQHFGDGTRLSIL.

This clone was seen once. V usage is TRBV10-3 and J usage is TRBJ1-1; TRBD1 matches at 8 bases. Germline-derived CDR1 and CDR2 are ENHRY and SYGVKD. V lost 7 bases to trimming and J lost 1 base; unmatched junction nucleotides: 5. CDR3 length: 14 residues. The CDR3 DNA sequence: TGTGCCATCACCCGGACAGGGTCGAACACTGAAGCTTTCTTT. Protein sequence: CAITRTGSNTEAFF.